A selection of T cell receptor beta chains follows, all from one sample in a study of T-cell reconstitution after alpha-beta-depleted transplantation in children. A single record per CDR3 protein comes from TCRdb applying MiXCR to the PCR reads. The sample has 500,000 to 750,000 distinct CDR3 sequences, 10% to 15% seen once; the top ten hold around 2%. This material consisted of PBMCs, mostly from graft donor cells, taken 360 days after TCRalphabeta/CD19-depleted stem cell transplant. The receptors shown here come from a male patient aged 5 to 17 who had a stem cell transplant for acute myeloid leukemia, so the T cells may come from the graft donor. The CDR3 runs from the conserved cysteine through the conserved F or W. A D gene is named only where the DNA matches it firmly. Size is stated for part of the rows, as once, few or many counts, or as a class when the clone is expanded.

j_gene | v_gene | abundance | len | d_gene | CDR3aa | CDR3nt
TRBJ2-5 | TRBV7-2 | few | 15 | . | CASSLASSRGETQYF | TGTGCCAGCAGCTTAGCGAGTAGTCGGGGGGAGACCCAGTACTTC
TRBJ2-7 | TRBV20-1 | . | 13 | TRBD2 | CSARSSGSNEQYF | TGCAGTGCTAGATCGAGCGGGAGCAACGAGCAGTACTTC
TRBJ2-7 | TRBV5-1 | . | 12 | . | CASSLERTQQYF | TGCGCCAGCAGCTTGGAGCGTACGCAGCAGTACTTC
TRBJ2-3 | TRBV6-2/TRBV6-3 | . | 15 | . | CASSYPNRDPDTQYF | TGTGCCAGCAGTTACCCCAACAGGGACCCAGATACGCAGTATTTT
TRBJ2-7 | TRBV20-1 | . | 12 | . | CSAREIGYEQYF | TGCAGTGCTAGAGAAATAGGGTACGAGCAGTACTTC
TRBJ2-3 | TRBV25-1 | . | 19 | TRBD2 | CASSVPGLAGSDSTDTQYF | TGTGCCAGCAGTGTACCGGGACTAGCGGGATCAGATAGCACAGATACGCAGTATTTT
TRBJ2-5 | TRBV10-3 | . | 13 | . | CAITEGTSETQYF | TGTGCCATCACTGAGGGCACTTCGGAGACCCAGTACTTC
TRBJ2-7 | TRBV2 | few | 14 | TRBD2 | CASSGASGKYEQYF | TGTGCCAGCAGTGGGGCTAGCGGGAAATACGAGCAGTACTTC
TRBJ2-5 | TRBV14 | few | 15 | . | CASSQEQRRRETQYF | TGTGCCAGCAGCCAAGAACAGCGGAGGAGGGAGACCCAGTACTTC
TRBJ2-2 | TRBV10-3 | . | 14 | . | CAIQTGSNTGELFF | TGTGCCATTCAGACAGGATCGAACACCGGGGAGCTGTTTTTT
TRBJ1-5 | TRBV12-3/TRBV12-4 | few | 14 | TRBD1 | CASSSGGPNQPQHF | TGTGCCAGCAGTTCAGGGGGCCCGAATCAGCCCCAGCATTTT
TRBJ2-1 | TRBV12-3/TRBV12-4 | many | 14 | . | CASSFGTPNNEQFF | TGTGCCAGCAGTTTTGGAACACCAAATAATGAGCAGTTCTTC
TRBJ2-1 | TRBV28 | many | 12 | . | CASRLLDNEQFF | TGTGCCAGCCGCTTATTGGACAATGAGCAGTTCTTC
TRBJ2-3 | TRBV20-1 | . | 14 | TRBD1 | CSASPLQGADTQYF | TGCAGTGCTAGCCCCCTCCAGGGGGCAGATACGCAGTATTTT
TRBJ1-2 | TRBV29-1 | few | 14 | TRBD1 | CSGGQGAEWGGYTF | TGCAGCGGGGGACAGGGGGCGGAGTGGGGTGGCTACACCTTC
TRBJ2-1 | TRBV19 | . | 15 | TRBD2 | CASRKAGGQRDEQFF | TGTGCCAGTAGGAAAGCGGGAGGACAACGGGATGAGCAGTTCTTC
TRBJ2-2 | TRBV6-2/TRBV6-3 | many | 16 | TRBD2 | CASTLRLAGNTGELFF | TGTGCCAGCACCCTTCGACTAGCGGGGAACACCGGGGAGCTGTTTTTT
TRBJ1-5 | TRBV29-1 | . | 12 | . | CSAGTGFQPQHF | TGCAGCGCAGGAACAGGGTTTCAGCCCCAGCATTTT
TRBJ2-7 | TRBV7-2 | few | 14 | . | CASSSGDTVYEQYF | TGTGCCAGCAGCTCGGGGGACACGGTCTACGAGCAGTACTTC
TRBJ1-2 | TRBV29-1 | few | 15 | . | CSVEVGGVNLGGYTF | TGCAGCGTTGAAGTCGGAGGGGTTAATCTAGGTGGCTACACCTTC
TRBJ1-1 | TRBV27 | . | 17 | . | CASSPRALSSLNTEAFF | TGTGCCAGCAGCCCACGTGCCCTCAGCAGTCTGAACACTGAAGCTTTCTTT
TRBJ2-7 | TRBV12-3/TRBV12-4 | many | 15 | . | CASSLSGRVTYEQYF | TGTGCCAGCAGTTTATCCGGCAGGGTGACCTACGAGCAGTACTTC
TRBJ2-1 | TRBV12-3/TRBV12-4 | few | 10 | . | CASSFDEQFF | TGTGCCAGCAGTTTCGATGAGCAGTTCTTC
TRBJ2-3 | TRBV5-5 | few | 16 | TRBD2 | CASSSTLATAPDTQYF | TGTGCCAGCAGCTCGACACTAGCGACGGCACCAGATACGCAGTATTTT
TRBJ2-7 | TRBV5-1 | many | 14 | . | CASSFLGPGYEQYF | TGCGCCAGCAGCTTCCTGGGTCCAGGCTACGAGCAGTACTTC
TRBJ1-1 | TRBV19 | . | 13 | . | CASRTDRPTEAFF | TGTGCCAGCAGAACGGACAGACCCACTGAAGCTTTCTTT
TRBJ2-1 | TRBV10-3 | . | 12 | TRBD1 | CAIQTGDNEQFF | TGTGCCATACAGACAGGGGACAATGAGCAGTTCTTC
TRBJ2-6 | TRBV27 | many | 14 | . | CASSGLSGANVLTF | TGTGCCAGCTCAGGGCTCTCTGGGGCCAACGTCCTGACTTTC
TRBJ2-7 | TRBV20-1 | few | 14 | . | CSACLSAPPYEQYF | TGCAGTGCTTGCCTCTCTGCTCCACCCTACGAGCAGTACTTC
TRBJ2-2 | TRBV20-1 | few | 21 | TRBD1 | CSARDYFRDRKSGLGTGELFF | TGCAGTGCTAGAGATTACTTTAGGGACAGGAAAAGCGGATTAGGCACCGGGGAGCTGTTTTTT
TRBJ2-2 | TRBV12-3/TRBV12-4 | . | 14 | TRBD2 | CASRGLAAPGELFF | TGTGCCAGCAGGGGACTAGCGGCCCCCGGGGAGCTGTTTTTT
TRBJ2-3 | TRBV5-1 | few | 15 | . | CASSLALASTDTQYF | TGCGCCAGCAGCTTGGCCCTAGCGAGCACAGATACGCAGTATTTT
TRBJ2-3 | TRBV6-2/TRBV6-3 | . | 17 | . | CASSTAVLTRGTDTQYF | TGTGCCAGCAGTACGGCGGTCCTCACGCGGGGCACAGATACGCAGTATTTT
TRBJ2-7 | TRBV20-1 | few | 14 | TRBD1 | CSARGDRSSYEQYF | TGCAGTGCTAGAGGGGACAGGAGCTCCTACGAGCAGTACTTC
TRBJ2-1 | TRBV2 | many | 15 | TRBD2 | CASTPQGLAENEQFF | TGTGCCAGCACCCCCCAGGGACTAGCCGAGAATGAGCAGTTCTTC
TRBJ2-7 | TRBV18 | . | 14 | . | CASSLSRSSYEQYF | TGTGCCAGCTCACTTAGTAGAAGCTCCTACGAGCAGTACTTC
TRBJ2-3 | TRBV4-3 | . | 16 | . | CASSHMTSFGTDTQYF | TGCGCCAGCAGCCATATGACTTCCTTTGGCACAGATACGCAGTATTTT
TRBJ2-1 | TRBV29-1 | few | 15 | . | CSGGQLARSYNEQFF | TGCAGCGGAGGACAGTTAGCGCGCTCCTACAATGAGCAGTTCTTC
TRBJ2-3 | TRBV28 | many | 15 | . | CASSLVLPGTDTQYF | TGTGCCAGCAGTTTGGTCCTCCCCGGCACAGATACGCAGTATTTT
TRBJ2-2 | TRBV5-1 | . | 17 | TRBD2 | CASSPLSTSGSGGELFF | TGCGCCAGCAGCCCCCTATCCACTAGCGGGAGCGGCGGGGAGCTGTTTTTT
TRBJ2-3 | TRBV11-2 | . | 17 | . | CASSLDLWGRRTDTQYF | TGTGCCAGCAGCTTAGATCTTTGGGGGCGCAGGACAGATACGCAGTATTTT
TRBJ2-5 | TRBV27 | few | 12 | . | CASSSSVGTQYF | TGTGCCAGCAGTTCCTCAGTAGGGACCCAGTACTTC
TRBJ2-3 | TRBV7-2 | . | 17 | TRBD2 | CASSLWVSGRGTDTQYF | TGTGCCAGCAGCCTATGGGTTAGCGGGAGAGGCACAGATACGCAGTATTTT
TRBJ2-5 | TRBV12-3/TRBV12-4 | few | 14 | . | CASSRLPGQETQYF | TGTGCCAGCAGTCGGCTTCCAGGGCAAGAGACCCAGTACTTC
TRBJ1-2 | TRBV20-1 | . | 13 | . | CSAGGGAGYGYTF | TGCAGTGCCGGGGGGGGCGCCGGCTATGGCTACACCTTC
TRBJ2-1 | TRBV13 | . | 14 | TRBD2 | CASSPSSGSIEQFF | TGTGCCAGCAGCCCATCTAGCGGGAGCATTGAGCAGTTCTTC